The entry that follows covers one T cell receptor (beta chain) sequence. Its specificity is unknown. The PCR made use of 60 Vbeta and 13 Jbeta primers. TCRdb's table, derived via immunoSEQ multiplex PCR, lists solely in-frame clones and lacks some. Of 150,000 or so clones in the sample, 80% were seen once. The CDR3 extends over 17 amino acids. V shed 1 base and J 5 bases; nucleotides not matched to a gene: 11. The germline V gene has CDR1 SGHDT and CDR2 YYEEEE. The data were taken from a study of cytomegalovirus exposure and HLA in healthy donors. Across the whole study: Unique TCRs from HLA-typed donors, 80 million to 100 million of them, were held in an early data release.

Study-wide findings and caveats: Apart from CMV serostatus, no immune exposure information was available. Based on reports, TCR beta sequences accurately predicted HLA-A and HLA-B alleles for most subjects.

The clonotype originates from a man aged 50 to 60 in good health and CMV-seronegative. The specimen was PBMCs. This chain uses TRBV5-6 with TRBJ2-2; 7 bases align to TRBD1. DNA for the CDR3: TGTGCCAGCAGCTTGCTAGGGGGCGGCCAAGAGACCGGGGAGCTGTTTTTT. It yields the protein CASSLLGGGQETGELFF.